Below, 9 T cell receptor beta chains from the same sample are listed, as sequenced in a study of T cell changes during pregnancy in multiple sclerosis. Libraries were prepared by immunoSEQ multiplex PCR; TCRdb keeps only in-frame clonotypes and omits some of them. This table holds 70,000 to 100,000 clones, around 95% found once. Specimen: peripheral blood, collected in the third trimester of pregnancy. The receptors here all came from a female donor in good health, enrolled as a control in a pregnancy study.

The rearrangement links TRBV5-6 to TRBJ2-5, with 7 bases lining up with TRBD1. The CDR3 is made up of 13 amino acids. Trimming removed 0 bases from V and 4 bases from J; junction bases left unmatched: 0. Per the germline V gene, CDR1 is SGHDT and CDR2 is YYEEEE. This CDR3 is CASSLAGGETQYF. The CDR3 DNA follows: TGTGCCAGCAGCTTGGCAGGGGGAGAGACCCAGTACTTC.

The chain links TRBV5-4 to TRBJ2-1; 12 bases are a match to TRBD2. The CDR3 has 17 residues. Germline CDR1 reads SGHNT; CDR2 reads YYREEE (reference sequence). The V segment lost 4 bases and the J segment 0 bases; nucleotides outside the gene matches: 5. CDR3 in amino acids: CASSLGLAGISYNEQFF. CDR3 nucleotide sequence: TGTGCCAGCAGCCTTGGACTAGCGGGAATCTCCTACAATGAGCAGTTCTTC.

This chain links TRBV30 with TRBJ1-4; 10 bases are shared with TRBD1. The J segment lost 6 bases and the V segment lost 3 bases, leaving 4 bases of the junction unmatched. The CDR3 sequence is 14 residues long. CDR1 and CDR2 (germline): GTSNPN, SVGIG (reference sequence). The CDR3 reads CAWSSGQGDEKLFF. The CDR3 DNA is TGTGCCTGGAGCAGTGGACAGGGGGATGAAAAACTGTTTTTT.

The chain joins TRBV11-2 to TRBJ2-7; 10 bases are a match to TRBD1. CDR1 SGHAT and CDR2 FQNNGV come from the germline V gene. This CDR3 region has 14 residues. V dropped 3 bases and J dropped 7; count of bases not matched to a gene: 6. This CDR3 reads CASSFGQGEWEQYF. CDR3 in DNA: TGTGCCAGCAGCTTCGGACAGGGGGAGTGGGAGCAGTACTTC.

This sequence joins TRBV29-1 and TRBJ2-3; perhaps TRBD2 as D (5 bases). Germline loops: CDR1 SQVTM, CDR2 ANQGSEA. CDR3 length equals 17 residues. With 4 bases removed from V and 0 bases from J, the gap between germline ends came to 20 bases. In DNA form, the CDR3 reads TGCAGCGTTGGAGGGCTACACGATTCCGCTAGCACAGATACGCAGTATTTT. Translated, it gives CSVGGLHDSASTDTQYF.

As regards this clone: At one boundary the junction diverges from the germline segment, which might be a read error. The J gene is TRBJ2-7, the V gene TRBV27; D unclear. In germline, CDR1 is MNHEY, CDR2 SMNVEV (reference sequence). The CDR3 spans 16 residues. The CDR3: CASSLKTTSPSDEQYF. In DNA form, the CDR3 reads TGTGCCAGCAGTTTAAAAACGACTTCACCCTCCGACGAGCAGTACTTC.

By proportion, this clone is medium-sized. This sequence joins TRBV5-1 and TRBJ2-3; 7 bases map to TRBD2. The CDR3 is 14 residues long. Trimming cost V 4 bases and J 2 bases; bases outside gene matches: 4. CDR1 is SGHRS, CDR2 YFSETQ, per germline. The DNA of the CDR3 is TGCGCCAGCAGCCCCGGGACTAACACAGATACGCAGTATTTT. Its protein product is CASSPGTNTDTQYF. The entire variable domain, with the rest obtained from reference TRBV5-1 and TRBJ2-3, is as follows: KAGVTQTPRYLIKTRGQQVTLSCSPISGHRSVSWYQQTPGQGLQFLFEYFSETQRNKGNFPGRFSGRQFSNSRSEMNVSTLELGDSALYLCASSPGTNTDTQYFGPGTRLTVL.

In regard to this clone: Mismatch with germline at one junction end may stem from a read error. The V and J genes are TRBV7-7 and TRBJ2-1; TRBD2 aligns across 9 bases. CDR1 is SSHAT, CDR2 FNYEAQ, per germline (reference sequence). The CDR3 covers 16 residues. CDR3: CASSPSGLATSGEQFF. CDR3 bases: TGTGCTAGCAGCCCCTCCGGACTAGCGACGTCGGGCGAGCAGTTCTTC.

The rearrangement links TRBV27 to TRBJ2-7, with a weak D call TRBD2 (5 bases). The CDR3 contains 14 residues. Trimming pared 5 bases from V and 2 bases from J, leaving 13 bases between. Germline assignment: CDR1 MNHEY and CDR2 SMNVEV (reference sequence). The DNA for the CDR3 is TGTGCCAGCAGTCCCCCAGCGGACCCCTACGAGCAGTACTTC. This translates into CASSPPADPYEQYF.